What follows describes a single TCR beta chain. Its target is unknown. This sample is drawn from a study of CXCR3-negative and CXCR3-positive naive CD8 T cells. All TRB cDNA libraries came from 5' RACE performed with UMI labels. TCRdb re-called the 5' RACE reads and gives one entry per CDR3 protein, without DNA. Listed are some 140,000 distinct CDR3 sequences; 0.41% falls within the top ten. Whole-study findings and limits: CXCR3-positive naive cells had TRB CDR3s that were more hydrophobic than CXCR3-negative naive cells had.

This receptor was obtained from a human donor in good health. Some clones in this sample may be carry-over from other donors' samples. Material: naive CXCR3+ CD8+ T cells from blood. Subset defined: CD45RO-CCR7+CD27+CD95- naive CD8+ T cells expressing CXCR3 (TNR3+).

The CDR3 is CSVEGVDRDNEQFF. V usage is TRBV29-1 and J usage is TRBJ2-1; the D gene TCRdb calls, TRBD1, cannot be checked with no DNA. CDR1 is SQVTM, CDR2 ANQGSEA, per germline. The CDR3 runs 14 residues.